What follows are 13 T cell receptor beta chains derived from one specimen sequenced in a study of T cell clonotyping in hematopoietic cell transplantation. Method: immunoSEQ multiplex PCR; TCRdb's copy keeps in-frame clones and lacks some. The profile shows fewer than 6,000 clones, about two thirds of them singletons. Material: PBMCs, obtained 100 days after allogeneic stem cell transplant. These receptors were obtained from a female patient in her fifties who had an allogeneic stem cell transplant, so the T cells may come from the graft donor. Some clones in this sample may be carry-over from other donors' samples.

This clone is medium-sized by share. CDR3 coding DNA: TGTGCCAGCAGCGTAGATGGGACACCGCAAGAGACCCAGTACTTC. Its protein is CASSVDGTPQETQYF. The J gene is TRBJ2-5, the V gene TRBV9, with D possibly TRBD1 on 6 matching bases. The CDR3 is made up of 15 amino acids. In germline, CDR1 is SGDLS, CDR2 YYNGEE. V lost 0 bases and J 2 bases, leaving 11 bases between the germline ends.

V and J are TRBV5-1 and TRBJ2-1; 11 bases fit TRBD2. Germline V gene sequence: CDR1 SGHRS, CDR2 YFSETQ. The CDR3 spans 14 residues. Trimming took 4 bases from V and 8 from J; bases not matched to a gene: 5. CDR3 nucleotide sequence: TGCGCCAGCAGCCTACTAGCGGGAGTGGATGAGCAGTTCTTC. Translating it yields CASSLLAGVDEQFF.

The chain links TRBV5-4 to TRBJ2-7, with 8 bases matching TRBD2. There are 14 residues in the CDR3. J gave up 3 bases and V 4 bases, and 6 bases lay outside the gene matches. The germline gives CDR1 SGHNT, CDR2 YYREEE (reference sequence). DNA of the CDR3: TGTGCCAGCAGCCGAGCGGGAGTCGGCTACGAGCAGTACTTC. Translated, it gives CASSRAGVGYEQYF.

This chain links TRBV7-9 with TRBJ2-5, with D possibly matching TRBD2 (6 bases). Germline V lookup: CDR1 SEHNR, CDR2 FQNEAQ (reference sequence). This CDR3 contains 12 residues. Trimming took off 5 bases at V and 7 bases at J, with 11 bases between the two ends. CDR3 in amino acids: CASSPLGGTQYF. Here the CDR3 DNA reads TGTGCCAGCAGCCCACTGGGAGGGACCCAGTACTTC.

Notes on this clone: In the same sample, other DNA sequences code for this CDR3. The chain couples TRBV29-1 to TRBJ2-1; TRBD1 agrees at 7 bases. V was pared by 5 bases and J by 7 bases, with 5 bases of the junction left unmatched. The CDR3 is made up of 12 amino acids. Looked up from germline, CDR1 is SQVTM and CDR2 is ANQGSEA. CDR3 bases: TGCAGCGTTAGACAGGGTGGGAATGAGCAGTTCTTC. It encodes CSVRQGGNEQFF.

V and J are TRBV28 and TRBJ1-2; D remains ambiguous. The V gene lost 6 bases and the J gene lost 2 bases, with 10 bases spanning the gap. CDR3 length: 13 amino acids. Germline loops: CDR1 MDHEN, CDR2 SYDVKM. CDR3 residues: CASSRGWNYGYTF. CDR3 nucleotides: TGTGCCAGCAGCCGTGGTTGGAACTATGGCTACACCTTC.

This chain links TRBV7-9 with TRBJ2-7; 9 positions agree with TRBD1. CDR1 and CDR2 from the germline V gene are SEHNR and FQNEAQ (reference sequence). The CDR3 contains 15 residues. The V and J ends lost 3 bases and 5 bases, in that order; junction bases with no gene match: 8. Here the CDR3 DNA reads TGTGCCAGCAGCTTCACACGGGGACAGGGACACGAGCAGTACTTC. This sequence encodes CASSFTRGQGHEQYF.

This rearrangement joins TRBV15 to TRBJ1-5, with D unresolved. Germline V gene sequence: CDR1 LNHNV, CDR2 YYDKDF (reference sequence). With 6 bases removed from V and 4 bases from J, the gap between germline ends came to 10 bases. CDR3 length: 13 amino acids. This CDR3 reads CATSSEYNQPQHF. The DNA for the CDR3 is TGTGCCACCAGTTCGGAGTATAATCAGCCCCAGCATTTT.

The chain is built from TRBV5-1 and TRBJ2-7; no firm D call. This CDR3 comprises 11 residues. The germline CDR1 and CDR2 sequences are SGHRS and YFSETQ. The V gene lost 2 bases and the J gene lost 4 bases, with 4 bases spanning the gap. In DNA, the CDR3 is TGCGCCAGCAGCTTAGGGTACGAGCAGTACTTC. Translation gives CASSLGYEQYF.

The V call is TRBV7-2, the J call TRBJ2-3; 8 nucleotides match TRBD2. The V and J ends lost 2 bases and 4 bases, in that order; junction bases with no gene match: 14. This CDR3 has 18 amino acids. Per the germline V gene, CDR1 is SGHTA and CDR2 is FQGNSA. CDR3 coding DNA: TGTGCCAGCAGCTTATGGGCTGCGGGGGGCCTAACCCCAGATACGCAGTATTTT. Translation gives CASSLWAAGGLTPDTQYF.

In this sample, this clone turned up a few times. At the DNA level, this CDR3 is encoded by other sequences in the same sample as well. The chain has TRBV9 and TRBJ2-1, with D possibly matching TRBD1 (5 bases). The CDR3 totals 15 residues. CDR1 SGDLS and CDR2 YYNGEE come from the germline V gene. V shed 3 bases and J shed 0 bases, with 10 bases lying between them. Here the CDR3 reads CASSAQGNSYNEQFF. CDR3 nucleotides: TGTGCCAGCAGCGCCCAGGGTAACTCCTACAATGAGCAGTTCTTC.

CDR3 in DNA: TGTGCCACCTATGGACAGAATAATGAAAAACTGTTTTTT. Residues: CATYGQNNEKLFF. This chain joins TRBV28 and TRBJ1-4, with D possibly being TRBD1 (6 bases). This CDR3 is built from 13 residues. V was cut by 10 bases and J by 4 bases, with 13 bases left in between. Looked up from germline, CDR1 is MDHEN and CDR2 is SYDVKM.

The rearrangement links TRBV5-1 to TRBJ2-7; D might be TRBD1 (6 bases). This CDR3 region has 15 residues. Per the germline V gene, CDR1 is SGHRS and CDR2 is YFSETQ. V lost 0 bases, J lost 1 base, and 11 bases lay in between. CDR3: CASSLEGVGSYEQYF. DNA of the CDR3: TGCGCCAGCAGCTTGGAGGGGGTAGGATCCTACGAGCAGTACTTC.